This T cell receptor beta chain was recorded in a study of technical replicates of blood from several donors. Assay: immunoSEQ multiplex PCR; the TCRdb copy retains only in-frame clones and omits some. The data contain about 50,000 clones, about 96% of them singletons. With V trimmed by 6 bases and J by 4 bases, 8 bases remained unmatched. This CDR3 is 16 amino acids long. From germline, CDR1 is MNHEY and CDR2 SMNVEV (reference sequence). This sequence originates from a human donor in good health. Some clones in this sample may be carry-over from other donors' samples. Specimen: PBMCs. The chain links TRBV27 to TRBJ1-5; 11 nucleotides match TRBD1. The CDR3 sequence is CASRTWGQGGNQPQHF. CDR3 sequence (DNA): TGTGCCAGCAGGACCTGGGGACAGGGGGGGAATCAGCCCCAGCATTTT.